This T cell receptor (beta chain) was observed in a study of shared T cell receptors in the human thymus. TCRdb's table, derived via immunoSEQ multiplex PCR, lists solely in-frame clones and lacks some. This table has approximately 580,000 clones, approximately 80% appearing once. The same sample was also used in a study of human thymus T cells.

Sequencing used thymocytes. The TCR sequence derives from a boy under two years old with a congenital heart defect.

CDR3 loop: CAWKHPGVADTQYF. CDR3 in DNA: TGTGCCTGGAAGCACCCGGGGGTTGCAGATACGCAGTATTTT. The V call is TRBV30, the J call TRBJ2-3; the D gene is possibly TRBD2 (6 bases). Germline V gene lookup returns CDR1 GTSNPN and CDR2 SVGIG (reference sequence). This CDR3 comprises 14 residues. With 4 bases removed from V and 4 bases from J, the gap between germline ends came to 15 bases.